Sequencing of this T cell receptor (beta chain) was carried out in a study of T cells in Graves' hyperthyroidism and ophthalmopathy. In this sample, this clonotype turned up many times. The germline gives CDR1 SGHDT, CDR2 YYEEEE. The CDR3 is 16 residues long. V lost 4 bases and J 3 bases, leaving 17 bases between the germline ends. There were TCR beta CDR3 regions amplified from RNA transcripts. Initially, a first-round RT-PCR of the TCR CDR3 employed the HTBI primer set. From the multiplex PCR reads, TCRdb called clonotypes with MiXCR, one entry per CDR3 protein. Here the sample spans under 350,000 distinct CDR3 sequences, over 20% being singletons.

Sequences were obtained from blood. The clonotype originates from a woman aged 50 to 60 with Graves' hyperthyroidism. The chain is built from TRBV5-6 and TRBJ1-5, with D possibly matching TRBD1 (5 bases). CDR3 nucleotide sequence: TGTGCCAGCAGCCCAATGGGGCCTAATACCAATCAGCCCCAGCATTTT. Its translation: CASSPMGPNTNQPQHF.